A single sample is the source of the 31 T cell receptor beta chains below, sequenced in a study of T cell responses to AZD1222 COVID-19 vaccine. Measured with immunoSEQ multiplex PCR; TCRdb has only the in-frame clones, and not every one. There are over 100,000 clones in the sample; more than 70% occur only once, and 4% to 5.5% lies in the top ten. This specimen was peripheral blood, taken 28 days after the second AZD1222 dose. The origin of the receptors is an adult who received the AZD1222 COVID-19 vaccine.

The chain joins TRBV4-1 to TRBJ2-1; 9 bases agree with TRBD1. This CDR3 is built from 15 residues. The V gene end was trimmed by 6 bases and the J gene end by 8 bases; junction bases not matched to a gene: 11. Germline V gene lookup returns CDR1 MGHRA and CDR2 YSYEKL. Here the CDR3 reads CASREEGQGWDEQFF. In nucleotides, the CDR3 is TGCGCCAGCAGAGAAGAAGGACAGGGGTGGGATGAGCAGTTCTTC.

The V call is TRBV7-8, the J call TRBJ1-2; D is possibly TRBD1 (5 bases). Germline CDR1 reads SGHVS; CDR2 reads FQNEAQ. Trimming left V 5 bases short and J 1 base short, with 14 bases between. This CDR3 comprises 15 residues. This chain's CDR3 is CASSHRPGVNYGYTF. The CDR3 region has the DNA TGTGCCAGCAGCCACAGGCCCGGGGTTAACTATGGCTACACCTTC.

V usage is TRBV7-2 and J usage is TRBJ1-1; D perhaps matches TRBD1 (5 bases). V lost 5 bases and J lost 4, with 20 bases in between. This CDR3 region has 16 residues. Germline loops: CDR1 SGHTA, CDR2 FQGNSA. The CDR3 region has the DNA TGTGCCAGCAGCCTCGGACTCCTGGGGGTTGGCACTGAAGCTTTCTTT. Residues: CASSLGLLGVGTEAFF. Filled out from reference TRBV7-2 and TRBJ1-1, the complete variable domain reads GAGVSQSPSNKVTEKGKDVELRCDPISGHTALYWYRQSLGQGLEFLIYFQGNSAPDKSGLPSDRFSAERTGGSVSTLTIQRTQQEDSAVYLCASSLGLLGVGTEAFFGQGTRLTVV.

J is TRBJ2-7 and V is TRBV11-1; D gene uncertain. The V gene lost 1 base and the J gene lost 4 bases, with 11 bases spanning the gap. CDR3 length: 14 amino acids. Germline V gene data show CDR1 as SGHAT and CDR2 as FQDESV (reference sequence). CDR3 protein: CASSLGVGRYEQYF. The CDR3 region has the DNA TGTGCCAGCAGCTTAGGGGTGGGAAGGTACGAGCAGTACTTC.

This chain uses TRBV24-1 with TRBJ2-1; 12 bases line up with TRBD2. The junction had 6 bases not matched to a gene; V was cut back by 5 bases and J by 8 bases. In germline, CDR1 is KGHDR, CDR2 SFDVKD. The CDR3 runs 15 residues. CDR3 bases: TGTGCCACCAGTGCGACTAGCGGGAGAGGTTATGAGCAGTTCTTC. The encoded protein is CATSATSGRGYEQFF.

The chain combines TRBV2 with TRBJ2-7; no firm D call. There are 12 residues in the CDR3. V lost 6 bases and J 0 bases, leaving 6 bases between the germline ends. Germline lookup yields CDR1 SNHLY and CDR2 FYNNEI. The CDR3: CASRQTSYEQYF. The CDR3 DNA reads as TGTGCCAGCAGACAGACCTCCTACGAGCAGTACTTC.

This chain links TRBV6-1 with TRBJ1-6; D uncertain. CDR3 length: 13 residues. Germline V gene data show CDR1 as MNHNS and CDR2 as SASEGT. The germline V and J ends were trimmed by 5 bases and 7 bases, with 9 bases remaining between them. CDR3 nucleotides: TGTGCCAGCAGTTCGCTCACGAATTCACCCCTCCACTTT. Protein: CASSSLTNSPLHF.

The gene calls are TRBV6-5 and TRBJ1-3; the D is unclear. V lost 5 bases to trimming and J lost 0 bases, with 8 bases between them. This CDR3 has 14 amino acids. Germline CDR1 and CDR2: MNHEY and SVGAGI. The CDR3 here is CASSLLSSGNTIYF. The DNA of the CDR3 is TGTGCCAGCAGTCTCCTATCCTCTGGAAACACCATATATTTT.

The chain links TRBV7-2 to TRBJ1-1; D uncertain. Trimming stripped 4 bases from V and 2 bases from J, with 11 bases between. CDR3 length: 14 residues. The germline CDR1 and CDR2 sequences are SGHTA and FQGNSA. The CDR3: CASSSNGRNTEAFF. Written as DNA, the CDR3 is TGTGCCAGCAGCTCGAACGGAAGAAACACTGAAGCTTTCTTT.

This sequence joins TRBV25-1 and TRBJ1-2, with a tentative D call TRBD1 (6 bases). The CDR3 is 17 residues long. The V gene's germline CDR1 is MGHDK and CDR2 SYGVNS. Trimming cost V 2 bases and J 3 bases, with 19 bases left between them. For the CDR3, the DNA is TGTGCCAGCAGTGAAGGGTCGGGGACGGGGGCATACTATGGCTACACCTTC. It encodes CASSEGSGTGAYYGYTF.

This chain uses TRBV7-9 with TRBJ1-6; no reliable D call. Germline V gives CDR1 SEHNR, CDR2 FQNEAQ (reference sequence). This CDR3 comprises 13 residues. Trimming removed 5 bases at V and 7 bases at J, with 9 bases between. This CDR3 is CASSEPQNSPLHF. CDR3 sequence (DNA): TGTGCCAGCAGCGAACCACAGAATTCACCCCTCCACTTT. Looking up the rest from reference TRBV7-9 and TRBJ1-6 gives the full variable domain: DTGVSQNPRHKITKRGQNVTFRCDPISEHNRLYWYRQTLGQGPEFLTYFQNEAQLEKSRLLSDRFSAERPKGSFSTLEIQRTEQGDSAMYLCASSEPQNSPLHFGNGTRLTVT.

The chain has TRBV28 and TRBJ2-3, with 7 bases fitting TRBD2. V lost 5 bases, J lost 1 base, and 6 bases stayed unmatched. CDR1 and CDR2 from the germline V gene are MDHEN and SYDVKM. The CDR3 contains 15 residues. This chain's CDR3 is CASSPGTTGTDTQYF. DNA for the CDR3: TGTGCCAGCAGTCCCGGGACTACAGGCACAGATACGCAGTATTTT.

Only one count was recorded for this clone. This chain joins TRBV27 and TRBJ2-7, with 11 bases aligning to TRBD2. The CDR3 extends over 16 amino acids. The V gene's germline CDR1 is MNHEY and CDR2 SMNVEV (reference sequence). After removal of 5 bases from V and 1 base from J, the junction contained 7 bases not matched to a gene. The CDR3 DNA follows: TGTGCCAGCAGTCCCCAGGGACTAGCGGCTTCCTACGAGCAGTACTTC. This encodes CASSPQGLAASYEQYF.

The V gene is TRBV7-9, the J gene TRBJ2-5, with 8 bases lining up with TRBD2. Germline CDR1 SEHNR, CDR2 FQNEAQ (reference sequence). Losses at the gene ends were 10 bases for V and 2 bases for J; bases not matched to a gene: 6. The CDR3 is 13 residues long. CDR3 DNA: TGTGCCACCGGACTAGCAGCTCAAGAGACCCAGTACTTC. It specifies CATGLAAQETQYF.

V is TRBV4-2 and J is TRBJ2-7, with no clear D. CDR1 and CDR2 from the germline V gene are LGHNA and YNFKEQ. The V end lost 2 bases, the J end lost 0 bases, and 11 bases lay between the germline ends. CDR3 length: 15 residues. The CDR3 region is CASSQRAISSYEQYF. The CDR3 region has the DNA TGTGCCAGCAGCCAAAGGGCGATTAGCTCCTACGAGCAGTACTTC.

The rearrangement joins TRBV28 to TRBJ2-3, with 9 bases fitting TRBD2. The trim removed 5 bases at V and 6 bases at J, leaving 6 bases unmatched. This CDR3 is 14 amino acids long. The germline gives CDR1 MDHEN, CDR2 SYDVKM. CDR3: CASSPREGRDTQYF. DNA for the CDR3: TGTGCCAGCAGTCCGCGGGAGGGCCGGGATACGCAGTATTTT.

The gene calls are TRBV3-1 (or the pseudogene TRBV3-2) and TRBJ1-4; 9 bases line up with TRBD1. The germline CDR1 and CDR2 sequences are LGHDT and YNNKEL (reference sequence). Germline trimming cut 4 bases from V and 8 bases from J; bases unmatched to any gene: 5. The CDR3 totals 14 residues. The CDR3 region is CASSRGQGREKLFF. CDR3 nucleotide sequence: TGTGCCAGCAGCCGAGGACAGGGGAGGGAAAAACTGTTTTTT.

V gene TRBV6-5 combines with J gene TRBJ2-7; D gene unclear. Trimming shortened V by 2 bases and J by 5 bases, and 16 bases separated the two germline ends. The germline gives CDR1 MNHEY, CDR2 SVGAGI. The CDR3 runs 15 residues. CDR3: CASSYNAVQAHEQYF. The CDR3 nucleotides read TGTGCCAGCAGTTACAACGCGGTGCAGGCTCACGAGCAGTACTTC.

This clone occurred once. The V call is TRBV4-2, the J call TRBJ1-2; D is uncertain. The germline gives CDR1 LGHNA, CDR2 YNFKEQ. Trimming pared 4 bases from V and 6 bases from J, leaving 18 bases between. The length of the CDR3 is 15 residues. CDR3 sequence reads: CASSPATQLGHGYTF. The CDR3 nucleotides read TGTGCCAGCAGCCCCGCCACTCAATTAGGCCATGGCTACACCTTC.

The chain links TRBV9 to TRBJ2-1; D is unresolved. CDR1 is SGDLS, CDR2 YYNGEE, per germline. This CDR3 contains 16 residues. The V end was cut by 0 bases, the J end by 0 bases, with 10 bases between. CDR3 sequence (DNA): TGTGCCAGCAGCGTAGGGATATCTCTCTCCTACAATGAGCAGTTCTTC. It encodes CASSVGISLSYNEQFF.

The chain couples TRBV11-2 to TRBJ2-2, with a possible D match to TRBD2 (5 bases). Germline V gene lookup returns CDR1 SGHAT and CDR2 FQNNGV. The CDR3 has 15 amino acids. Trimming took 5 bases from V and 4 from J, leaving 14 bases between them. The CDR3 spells CASSPRLLSTGELFF. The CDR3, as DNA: TGTGCCAGCAGCCCCCGACTATTGAGCACCGGGGAGCTGTTTTTT.

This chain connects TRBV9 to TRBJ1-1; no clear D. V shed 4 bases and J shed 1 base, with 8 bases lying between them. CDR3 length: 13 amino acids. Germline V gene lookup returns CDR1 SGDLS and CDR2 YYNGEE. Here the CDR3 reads CASSSTSNTEAFF. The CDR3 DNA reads TGTGCCAGCAGCTCAACATCGAACACTGAAGCTTTCTTT. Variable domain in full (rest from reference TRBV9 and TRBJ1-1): DSGVTQTPKHLITATGQRVTLRCSPRSGDLSVYWYQQSLDQGLQFLIQYYNGEERAKGNILERFSAQQFPDLHSELNLSSLELGDSALYFCASSSTSNTEAFFGQGTRLTVV.

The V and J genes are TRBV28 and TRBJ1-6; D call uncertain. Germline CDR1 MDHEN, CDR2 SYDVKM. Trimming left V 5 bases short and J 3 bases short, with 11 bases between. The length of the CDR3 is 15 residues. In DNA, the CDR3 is TGTGCCAGCAGTCCCGGTTGGATCTATAATTCACCCCTCCACTTT. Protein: CASSPGWIYNSPLHF.

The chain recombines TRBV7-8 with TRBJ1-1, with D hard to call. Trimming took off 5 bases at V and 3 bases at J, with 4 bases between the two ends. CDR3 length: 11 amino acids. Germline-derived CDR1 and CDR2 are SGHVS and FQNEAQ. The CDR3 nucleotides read TGTGCCAGCAGCCCCCACACTGAAGCTTTCTTT. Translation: CASSPHTEAFF.

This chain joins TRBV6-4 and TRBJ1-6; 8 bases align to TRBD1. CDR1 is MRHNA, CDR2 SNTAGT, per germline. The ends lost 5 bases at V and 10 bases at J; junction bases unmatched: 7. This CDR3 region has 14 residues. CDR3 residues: CASSKTGENSPLHF. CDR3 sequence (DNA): TGTGCCAGCAGTAAGACAGGGGAGAACTCACCCCTCCACTTT.

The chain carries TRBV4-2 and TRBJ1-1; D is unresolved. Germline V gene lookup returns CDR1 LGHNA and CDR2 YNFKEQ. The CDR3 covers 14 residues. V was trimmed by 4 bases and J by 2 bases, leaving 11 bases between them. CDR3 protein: CASSPLGINTEAFF. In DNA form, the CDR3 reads TGTGCCAGCAGCCCCCTGGGGATCAACACTGAAGCTTTCTTT.

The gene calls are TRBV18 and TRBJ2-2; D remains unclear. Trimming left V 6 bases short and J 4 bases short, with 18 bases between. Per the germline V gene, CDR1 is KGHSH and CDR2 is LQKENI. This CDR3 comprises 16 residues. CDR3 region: CASSYRASESTGELFF. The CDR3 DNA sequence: TGTGCCAGCTCCTATCGAGCTTCGGAAAGCACCGGGGAGCTGTTTTTT. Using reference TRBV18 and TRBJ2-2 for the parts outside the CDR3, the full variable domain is NAGVMQNPRHLVRRRGQEARLRCSPMKGHSHVYWYRQLPEEGLKFMVYLQKENIIDESGMPKERFSAEFPKEGPSILRIQQVVRGDSAAYFCASSYRASESTGELFFGEGSRLTVL.

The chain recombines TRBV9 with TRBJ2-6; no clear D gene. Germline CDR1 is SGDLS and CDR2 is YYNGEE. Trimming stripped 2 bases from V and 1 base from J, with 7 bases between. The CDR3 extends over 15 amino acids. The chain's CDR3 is CASSVRASGANVLTF. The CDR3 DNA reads TGTGCCAGCAGCGTCCGGGCGTCTGGGGCCAACGTCCTGACTTTC.

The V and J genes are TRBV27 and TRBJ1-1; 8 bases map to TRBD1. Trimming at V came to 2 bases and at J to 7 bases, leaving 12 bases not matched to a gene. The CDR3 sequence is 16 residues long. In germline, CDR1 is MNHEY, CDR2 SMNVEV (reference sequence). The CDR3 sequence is CASSLPPFSQGGEAFF. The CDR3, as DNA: TGTGCCAGCAGTTTACCCCCTTTCTCACAGGGGGGTGAAGCTTTCTTT.

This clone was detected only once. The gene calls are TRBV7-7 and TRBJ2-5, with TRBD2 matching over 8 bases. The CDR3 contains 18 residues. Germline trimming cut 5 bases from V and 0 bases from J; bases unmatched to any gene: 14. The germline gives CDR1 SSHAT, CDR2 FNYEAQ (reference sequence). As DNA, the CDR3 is TGTGCCAGCAGCGAACTTCCGGGAGGGCGTGGGTACCAAGAGACCCAGTACTTC. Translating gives CASSELPGGRGYQETQYF.

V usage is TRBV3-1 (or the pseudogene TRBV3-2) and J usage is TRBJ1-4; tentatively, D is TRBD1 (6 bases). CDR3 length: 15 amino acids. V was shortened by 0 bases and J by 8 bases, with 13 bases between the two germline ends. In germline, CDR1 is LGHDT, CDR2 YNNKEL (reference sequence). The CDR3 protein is CASSQDTGFREKLFF. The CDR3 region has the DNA TGTGCCAGCAGCCAAGATACAGGGTTTCGGGAAAAACTGTTTTTT.